These T cell receptor beta chains were read from a single sample in a study of blood T cell repertoires in COVID-19. Generated by immunoSEQ multiplex PCR, the TCRdb table keeps only in-frame clones and is missing some. The sample comprises about 290,000 clones, roughly 89% of which are singletons, and less than 3% rests with the top ten. Material: peripheral blood. The origin of the receptors is a woman aged 25 to 39 with active or convalescent COVID-19. CDR3s include the opening cysteine and the closing phenylalanine or tryptophan. Fields, in order: D gene, J gene, clone size, V gene, CDR3 DNA, CDR3 protein. D genes are given only for firm matches. Not every row has a clone size; where given, it reads once, few, many or a size class.

D: TRBD1
J: TRBJ1-1
size: NA
V: TRBV5-1
DNA: TGCGCCAGCAGCCTAGGGACAGCCGTAAACACTGAAGCTTTCTTT
CDR3: CASSLGTAVNTEAFF

D: TRBD1
J: TRBJ2-3
size: NA
V: TRBV5-1
DNA: TGCGCCAGCAGAGGTCAGGGGGCGCTACCAGATACGCAGTATTTT
CDR3: CASRGQGALPDTQYF

D: TRBD1
J: TRBJ2-7
size: once
V: TRBV28
DNA: TGTGCCACCCAGAAACCAGGGGGTGCCGAGCAGTACTTC
CDR3: CATQKPGGAEQYF

D: TRBD2
J: TRBJ2-1
size: NA
V: TRBV5-1
DNA: TGCGCCAGCAGCTTGGCCCCGGGACTAGCGGGGGGGTTCGAGCAGTTCTTC
CDR3: CASSLAPGLAGGFEQFF

D: TRBD1
J: TRBJ1-2
size: NA
V: TRBV14
DNA: TGTGCCAGCAGCCAGGCCATCGGACAGGGCCGGTATGGCTACACCTTC
CDR3: CASSQAIGQGRYGYTF

D: NA
J: TRBJ2-7
size: few
V: TRBV2
DNA: TGTGCCAGCAGTCTTTACGAGCAGTACTTC
CDR3: CASSLYEQYF

D: TRBD2
J: TRBJ2-1
size: NA
V: TRBV7-8
DNA: TGTGCCAGCAGCTTAGGAGGCGGGGGGATTGAGCAGTTCTTC
CDR3: CASSLGGGGIEQFF

D: TRBD2
J: TRBJ2-2
size: NA
V: TRBV15
DNA: TGTGCCACCAGCCGCGGGGGGACCGGGGAGCTGTTTTTT
CDR3: CATSRGGTGELFF

D: NA
J: TRBJ1-5
size: NA
V: TRBV19
DNA: TGTGCCAGTAGTATAGGGGCAAGCAATCAGCCCCAGCATTTT
CDR3: CASSIGASNQPQHF

D: NA
J: TRBJ1-5
size: NA
V: TRBV30
DNA: TGTGCCTGGAGTGTACCCAGGGGAGGGGGCAATCAGCCCCAGCATTTT
CDR3: CAWSVPRGGGNQPQHF

D: TRBD1
J: TRBJ1-2
size: NA
V: TRBV2
DNA: TGTGCCAGCAGTGAAGGGGGACAGGGGAACTATGGCTACACCTTC
CDR3: CASSEGGQGNYGYTF

D: NA
J: TRBJ1-6
size: NA
V: TRBV5-1
DNA: TGCGCCAGCAGCACAGACAGTAACTATAATTCACCCCTCCACTTT
CDR3: CASSTDSNYNSPLHF

D: TRBD1
J: TRBJ1-1
size: NA
V: TRBV6-2/TRBV6-3
DNA: TGTGCCAGCAGCCTACTGGGACAGGGAGGCGGAACTGAAGCTTTCTTT
CDR3: CASSLLGQGGGTEAFF

D: TRBD1
J: TRBJ1-3
size: NA
V: TRBV18
DNA: TGTGCCAGCTCACCACGGGGACAGGGGGCGCGGACGGGAAACACCATATATTTT
CDR3: CASSPRGQGARTGNTIYF

D: NA
J: TRBJ2-1
size: once
V: TRBV19
DNA: TGTGCCAGTAGGAAGGGAGGCAAAGACAATGAGCAGTTCTTC
CDR3: CASRKGGKDNEQFF

D: NA
J: TRBJ1-2
size: NA
V: TRBV27
DNA: TGTGCCAGCAGTTTATTCCCGGGATCTAGCTATGGCTACACCTTC
CDR3: CASSLFPGSSYGYTF

D: TRBD1
J: TRBJ2-1
size: NA
V: TRBV18
DNA: TGTGCCAGCTTACGACAGGGGTACAATGAGCAGTTCTTC
CDR3: CASLRQGYNEQFF

D: NA
J: TRBJ2-3
size: few
V: TRBV3-1/TRBV3-2
DNA: TGTGCCAGCAGCCAAGGGCTTCTCACAGATACGCAGTATTTT
CDR3: CASSQGLLTDTQYF

D: TRBD1
J: TRBJ2-7
size: NA
V: TRBV5-4
DNA: TGTGCCAGCAGCTTGGGGCCGGGACAGGGTGTTTACGAGCAGTACTTC
CDR3: CASSLGPGQGVYEQYF

D: NA
J: TRBJ2-5
size: NA
V: TRBV14
DNA: TGTGCCAGCAGCCAGGGACTTTCGGGAGAGACCCAGTACTTC
CDR3: CASSQGLSGETQYF

D: NA
J: TRBJ1-5
size: NA
V: TRBV3-1/TRBV3-2
DNA: TGTGCCAGCAGCCCCAACTTCTATAGCAATCAGCCCCAGCATTTT
CDR3: CASSPNFYSNQPQHF

D: NA
J: TRBJ1-2
size: NA
V: TRBV9
DNA: TGTGCCAGCAGCGCACAGGGTAACTATGGCTACACCTTC
CDR3: CASSAQGNYGYTF

D: TRBD2
J: TRBJ2-2
size: few
V: TRBV28
DNA: TGTGCCAGCAACCCCATGGCGGGGGGGGACACCGGGGAGCTGTTTTTT
CDR3: CASNPMAGGDTGELFF

D: NA
J: TRBJ1-2
size: NA
V: TRBV28
DNA: TGTGCCAGCAGTTTAACAGTGACGGACTATGGCTACACCTTC
CDR3: CASSLTVTDYGYTF

D: TRBD2
J: TRBJ2-3
size: NA
V: TRBV4-3
DNA: TGCGCCAGCAGTGAAGGTAGCGGGGGGGCCGTGGATACGCAGTATTTT
CDR3: CASSEGSGGAVDTQYF

D: NA
J: TRBJ1-2
size: NA
V: TRBV21-1
DNA: TGTGCCAGCACCGTTTGTGGCTACACCTTC
CDR3: CASTVCGYTF

D: NA
J: TRBJ1-2
size: NA
V: TRBV19
DNA: TGTGCCAGTAGTATAGGGAGCGGCTACACCTTC
CDR3: CASSIGSGYTF

D: NA
J: TRBJ2-7
size: NA
V: TRBV4-3
DNA: TGCGCCAGCAGCCAAGGCTTACACTACGAGCAGTACTTC
CDR3: CASSQGLHYEQYF

D: NA
J: TRBJ1-6
size: NA
V: TRBV28
DNA: TGTGCCAGCAGTCCGAGGGGAGCGGGTAATTCACCCCTCCACTTT
CDR3: CASSPRGAGNSPLHF